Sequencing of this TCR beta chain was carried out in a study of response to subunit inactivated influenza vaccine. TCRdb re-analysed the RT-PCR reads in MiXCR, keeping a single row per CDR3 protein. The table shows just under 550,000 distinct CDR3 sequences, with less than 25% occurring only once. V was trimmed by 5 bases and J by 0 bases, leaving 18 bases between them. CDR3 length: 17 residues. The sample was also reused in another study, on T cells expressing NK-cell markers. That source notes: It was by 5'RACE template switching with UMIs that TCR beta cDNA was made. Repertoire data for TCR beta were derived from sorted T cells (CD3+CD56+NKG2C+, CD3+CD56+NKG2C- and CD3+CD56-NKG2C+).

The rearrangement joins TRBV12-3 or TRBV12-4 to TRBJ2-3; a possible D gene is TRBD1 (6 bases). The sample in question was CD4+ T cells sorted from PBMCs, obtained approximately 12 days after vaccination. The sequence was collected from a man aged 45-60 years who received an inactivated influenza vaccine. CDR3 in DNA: TGTGCCAGCAGTCGGATCGGGACAACAACTAGCACAGATACGCAGTATTTT. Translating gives CASSRIGTTTSTDTQYF.